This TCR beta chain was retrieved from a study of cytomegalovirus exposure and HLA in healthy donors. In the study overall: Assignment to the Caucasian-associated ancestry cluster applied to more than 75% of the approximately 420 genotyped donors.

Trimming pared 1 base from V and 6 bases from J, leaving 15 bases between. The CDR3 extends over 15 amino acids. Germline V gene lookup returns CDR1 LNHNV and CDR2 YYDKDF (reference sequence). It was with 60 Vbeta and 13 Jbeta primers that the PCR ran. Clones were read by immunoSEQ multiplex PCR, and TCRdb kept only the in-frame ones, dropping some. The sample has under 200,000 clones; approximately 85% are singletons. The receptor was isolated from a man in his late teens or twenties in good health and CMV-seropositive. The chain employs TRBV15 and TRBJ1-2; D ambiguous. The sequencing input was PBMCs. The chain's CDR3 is CATSRVEYNSHGYTF. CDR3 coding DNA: TGTGCCACCAGCAGAGTGGAATACAACAGTCATGGCTACACCTTC.